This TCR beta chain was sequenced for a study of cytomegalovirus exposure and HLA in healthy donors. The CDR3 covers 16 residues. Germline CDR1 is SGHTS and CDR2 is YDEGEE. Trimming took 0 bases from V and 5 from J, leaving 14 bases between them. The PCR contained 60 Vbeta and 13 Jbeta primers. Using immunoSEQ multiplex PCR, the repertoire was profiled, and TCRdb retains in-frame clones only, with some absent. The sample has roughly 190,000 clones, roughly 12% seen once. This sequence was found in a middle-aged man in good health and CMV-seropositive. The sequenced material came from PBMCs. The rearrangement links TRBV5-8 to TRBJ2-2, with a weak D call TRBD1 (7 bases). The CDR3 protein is CASSLAEGAQTGELFF. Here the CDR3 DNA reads TGTGCCAGCAGCTTGGCGGAGGGGGCTCAAACCGGGGAGCTGTTTTTT.